Each of the 11 T cell receptor beta chains below was sequenced from the same sample in a study of shared clonotypes between healthy human individuals. The table came from immunoSEQ multiplex PCR; TCRdb's copy has only in-frame clones and leaves some out. The repertoire holds hundreds of thousands of clones, with about 74% as singletons. Material: memory CD4+ T cells sorted from blood. The subset here: CD45RA-negative fraction. The receptors stem from a woman in her thirties in good health.

This clone was seen more than once but under ten times. This chain uses TRBV7-2 with TRBJ2-3, with 10 bases lining up with TRBD2. The V gene end was trimmed by 7 bases and the J gene end by 3 bases; junction bases not matched to a gene: 10. There are 16 residues in the CDR3. Germline V gene lookup returns CDR1 SGHTA and CDR2 FQGNSA. The DNA for the CDR3 is TGTGCCAGCAAGAACAGGGGTAGCGGGAGGACAGATACGCAGTATTTT. Translation: CASKNRGSGRTDTQYF.

The chain employs TRBV27 and TRBJ1-2, with D possibly being TRBD1 (5 bases). The CDR3 spans 15 residues. Germline CDR1 and CDR2: MNHEY and SMNVEV (reference sequence). The V gene lost 2 bases and the J gene lost 6 bases, with 16 bases spanning the gap. Here the CDR3 DNA reads TGTGCCAGCAGTTTAACTGGCAGGGCAATAGATGGCTACACCTTC. This gives the protein CASSLTGRAIDGYTF.

The chain links TRBV28 to TRBJ1-5; tentative D call: TRBD1 (5 bases). The CDR3 runs to 15 residues. V lost 9 bases to trimming and J lost 1 base, with 16 bases between them. Germline V lookup: CDR1 MDHEN, CDR2 SYDVKM. The CDR3 loop reads CASSAGTDSNQPQHF. CDR3 coding DNA: TGTGCCAGTTCTGCTGGGACCGACAGCAATCAGCCCCAGCATTTT.

The J gene is TRBJ2-2, the V gene TRBV9, with D uncertain. Trimming left V 0 bases short and J 7 bases short, with 7 bases between. Germline-derived CDR1 and CDR2 are SGDLS and YYNGEE. This CDR3 region has 13 residues. Here the CDR3 reads CASSVAPGGELFF. The CDR3 DNA follows: TGTGCCAGCAGCGTAGCCCCAGGCGGGGAGCTGTTTTTT.

Remarks on this clone: Other DNA sequences of this sample code for an identical CDR3. The chain recombines TRBV9 with TRBJ2-7; D is unresolved. Per germline, CDR1 SGDLS and CDR2 YYNGEE. The CDR3 contains 15 residues. The ends were cut back, 0 bases at V and 0 bases at J, with 10 bases in the middle. The CDR3 sequence is CASSVGLGSSYEQYF. DNA of the CDR3: TGTGCCAGCAGCGTAGGTCTAGGTTCCTCCTACGAGCAGTACTTC.

This clone showed up many times. V and J are TRBV6-5 and TRBJ2-1; 12 bases align to TRBD2. Per the germline V gene, CDR1 is MNHEY and CDR2 is SVGAGI. The CDR3 has 15 residues. V trimming: 6 bases; J trimming: 8 bases; junction bases outside the gene matches: 8. This CDR3 reads CASRGLAGVEYEQFF. CDR3 coding DNA: TGTGCCAGCAGGGGACTAGCGGGTGTTGAATATGAGCAGTTCTTC.

Here the CDR3 DNA reads TGTGCTAGTGGTTTGGTACTTGGGGCGGGGGTCTCAGTGACCCAGTACTTC. The encoded protein is CASGLVLGAGVSVTQYF. The rearrangement joins TRBV12-5 to TRBJ2-5; TRBD2 agrees at 7 bases. The CDR3 spans 17 residues. J was trimmed by 7 bases and V by 0 bases; bases with no gene match: 14. Germline loops: CDR1 LGHNT, CDR2 FRNRAP.

The V gene is TRBV6-1, the J gene TRBJ2-1; D gene uncertain. Trimming took off 7 bases at V and 6 bases at J, with 7 bases between the two ends. The CDR3 has 11 amino acids. Germline CDR1 and CDR2: MNHNS and SASEGT. The CDR3 region is CASTLINEQFF. CDR3 in DNA: TGTGCCAGCACCTTGATCAATGAGCAGTTCTTC.

The CDR3 region is CASSLERDGAGFFYGYTF. The CDR3 DNA sequence: TGTGCCAGCAGCCTTGAAAGGGACGGAGCCGGCTTCTTCTATGGCTACACCTTC. The rearrangement links TRBV9 to TRBJ1-2; a weak D match, TRBD1 (5 bases). Germline values: CDR1 SGDLS, CDR2 YYNGEE. Deletions cut 4 bases from V and 4 bases from J, with 26 bases between. The CDR3 has 18 amino acids.

The J gene is TRBJ2-7, the V gene TRBV11-1, with 7 bases matching TRBD1. V shed 6 bases and J 9 bases; nucleotides not matched to a gene: 11. There are 13 residues in the CDR3. Germline lookup yields CDR1 SGHAT and CDR2 FQDESV (reference sequence). The CDR3 bases are TGTGCCAGCAGTCGACAGGGTGGTCTCCCGCAGTACTTC. It is translated as CASSRQGGLPQYF.

The chain recombines TRBV7-6 with TRBJ2-3; TRBD1 is a possible D gene (5 bases). The CDR3 loop spans 15 amino acids. Germline assignment: CDR1 SGHVS and CDR2 FNYEAQ. V was clipped by 4 bases and J by 2 bases, with 13 bases between them. CDR3 region: CASSSQALTTDTQYF. The CDR3 nucleotides are TGTGCCAGCAGCTCACAGGCCCTTACCACAGATACGCAGTATTTT.